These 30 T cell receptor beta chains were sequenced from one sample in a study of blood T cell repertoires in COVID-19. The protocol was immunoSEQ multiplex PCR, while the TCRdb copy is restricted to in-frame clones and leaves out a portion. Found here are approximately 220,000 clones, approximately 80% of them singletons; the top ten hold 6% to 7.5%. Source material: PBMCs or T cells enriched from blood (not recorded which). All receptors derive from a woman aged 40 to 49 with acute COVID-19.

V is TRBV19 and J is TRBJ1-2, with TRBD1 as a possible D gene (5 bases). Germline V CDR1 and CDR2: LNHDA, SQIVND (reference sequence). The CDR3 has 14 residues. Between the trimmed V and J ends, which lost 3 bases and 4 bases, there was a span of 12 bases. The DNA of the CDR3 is TGTGCCAGTAGTATTCCCCACGGGGGCTATGGCTACACCTTC. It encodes CASSIPHGGYGYTF.

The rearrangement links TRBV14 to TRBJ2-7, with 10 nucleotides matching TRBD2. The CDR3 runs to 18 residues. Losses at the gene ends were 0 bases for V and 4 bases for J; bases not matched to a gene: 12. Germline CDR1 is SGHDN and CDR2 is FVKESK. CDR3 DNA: TGTGCCAGCAGCCAAGATTTCGCTCGGACTAGCGGCCTATACGAGCAGTACTTC. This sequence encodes CASSQDFARTSGLYEQYF.

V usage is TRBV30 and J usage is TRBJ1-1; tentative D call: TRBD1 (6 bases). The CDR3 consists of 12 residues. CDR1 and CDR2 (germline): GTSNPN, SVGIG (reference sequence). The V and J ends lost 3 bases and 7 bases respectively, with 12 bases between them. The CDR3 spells CAWSAGGGEAFF. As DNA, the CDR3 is TGTGCCTGGAGCGCGGGGGGCGGTGAAGCTTTCTTT.

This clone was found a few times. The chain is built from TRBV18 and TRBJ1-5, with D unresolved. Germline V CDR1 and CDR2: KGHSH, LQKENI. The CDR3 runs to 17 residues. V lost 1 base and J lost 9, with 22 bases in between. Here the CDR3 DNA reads TGTGCCAGCTCACCACGGGCGGGGAGAAATGGACTCGTGCCCCAGCATTTT. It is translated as CASSPRAGRNGLVPQHF.

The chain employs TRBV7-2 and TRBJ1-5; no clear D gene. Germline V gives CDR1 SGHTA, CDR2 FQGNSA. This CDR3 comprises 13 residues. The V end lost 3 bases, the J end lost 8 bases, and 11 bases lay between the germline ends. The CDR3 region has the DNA TGTGCCAGCAGCTTTCGTGTGCGGGAGCCCCAGCATTTT. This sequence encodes CASSFRVREPQHF.

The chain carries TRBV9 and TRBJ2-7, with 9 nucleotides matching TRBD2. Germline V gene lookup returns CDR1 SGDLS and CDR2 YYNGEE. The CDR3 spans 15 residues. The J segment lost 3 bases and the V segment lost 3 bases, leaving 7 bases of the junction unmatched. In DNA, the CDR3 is TGTGCCAGCAGCGAGCGGGGGGACCTATACTACGAGCAGTACTTC. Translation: CASSERGDLYYEQYF.

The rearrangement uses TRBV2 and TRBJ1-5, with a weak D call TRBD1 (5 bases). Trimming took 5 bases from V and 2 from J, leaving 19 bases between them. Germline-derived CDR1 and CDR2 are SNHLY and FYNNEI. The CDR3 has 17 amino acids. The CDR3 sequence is CASSIRDSPFGNQPQHF. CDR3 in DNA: TGTGCCAGCAGTATACGTGACAGTCCCTTCGGCAATCAGCCCCAGCATTTT. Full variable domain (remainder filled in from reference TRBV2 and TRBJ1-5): EPEVTQTPSHQVTQMGQEVILRCVPISNHLYFYWYRQILGQKVEFLVSFYNNEISEKSEIFDDQFSVERPDGSNFTLKIRSTKLEDSAMYFCASSIRDSPFGNQPQHFGDGTRLSIL.

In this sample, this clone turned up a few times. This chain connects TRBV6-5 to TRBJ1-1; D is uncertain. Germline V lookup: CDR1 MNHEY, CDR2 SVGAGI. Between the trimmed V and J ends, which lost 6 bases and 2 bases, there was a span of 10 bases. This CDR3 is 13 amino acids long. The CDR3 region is CASRMTENTEAFF. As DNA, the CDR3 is TGTGCCAGCAGGATGACTGAAAACACTGAAGCTTTCTTT.

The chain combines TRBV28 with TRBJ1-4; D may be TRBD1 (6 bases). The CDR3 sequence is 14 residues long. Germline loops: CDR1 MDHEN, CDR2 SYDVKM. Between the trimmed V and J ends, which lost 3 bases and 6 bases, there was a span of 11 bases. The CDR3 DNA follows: TGTGCCAGCAGTTTGGAACAGGGCCATGAAAAACTGTTTTTT. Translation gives CASSLEQGHEKLFF.

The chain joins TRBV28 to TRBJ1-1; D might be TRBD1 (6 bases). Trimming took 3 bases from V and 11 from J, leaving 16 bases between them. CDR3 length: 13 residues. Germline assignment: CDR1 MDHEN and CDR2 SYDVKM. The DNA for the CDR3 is TGTGCCAGCAGTTTTCAGCAGGGGCCCAGGGCTTTCTTT. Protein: CASSFQQGPRAFF.

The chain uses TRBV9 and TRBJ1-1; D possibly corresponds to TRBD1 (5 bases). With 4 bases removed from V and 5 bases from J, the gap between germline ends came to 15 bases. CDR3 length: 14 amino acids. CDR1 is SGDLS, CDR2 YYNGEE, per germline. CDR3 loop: CASSTRFGGTEAFF. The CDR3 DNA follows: TGTGCCAGCAGCACTCGGTTCGGGGGAACTGAAGCTTTCTTT.

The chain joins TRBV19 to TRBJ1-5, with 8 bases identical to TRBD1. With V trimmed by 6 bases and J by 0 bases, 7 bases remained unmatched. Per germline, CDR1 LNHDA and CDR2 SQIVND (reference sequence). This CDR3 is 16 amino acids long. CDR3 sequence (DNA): TGTGCCAGTAGCAGGGGGCGGTCTTATAGCAATCAGCCCCAGCATTTT. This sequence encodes CASSRGRSYSNQPQHF.

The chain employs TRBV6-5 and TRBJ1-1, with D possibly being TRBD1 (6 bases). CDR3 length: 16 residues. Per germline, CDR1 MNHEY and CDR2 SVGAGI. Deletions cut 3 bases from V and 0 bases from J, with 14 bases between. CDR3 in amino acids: CASSYGRTEMNTEAFF. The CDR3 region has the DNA TGTGCCAGCAGTTATGGAAGGACAGAAATGAACACTGAAGCTTTCTTT.

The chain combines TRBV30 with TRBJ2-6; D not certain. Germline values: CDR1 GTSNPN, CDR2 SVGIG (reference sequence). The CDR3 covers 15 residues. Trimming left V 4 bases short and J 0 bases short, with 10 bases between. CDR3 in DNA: TGTGCCTGGAAGTCCAGAAGCTCTGGGGCCAACGTCCTGACTTTC. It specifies CAWKSRSSGANVLTF.

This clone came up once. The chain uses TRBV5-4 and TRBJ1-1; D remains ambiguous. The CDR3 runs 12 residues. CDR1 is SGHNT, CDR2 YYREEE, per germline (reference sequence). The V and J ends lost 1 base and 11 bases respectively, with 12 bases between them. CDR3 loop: CASSLYPEGAFF. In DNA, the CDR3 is TGTGCCAGCAGCTTGTATCCGGAGGGTGCTTTCTTT.

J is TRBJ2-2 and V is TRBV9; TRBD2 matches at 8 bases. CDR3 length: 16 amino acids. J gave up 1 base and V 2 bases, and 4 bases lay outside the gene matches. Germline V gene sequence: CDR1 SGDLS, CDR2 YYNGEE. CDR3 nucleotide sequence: TGTGCCAGCAGCGTGGACGCGGGGGGGAACACCGGGGAGCTGTTTTTT. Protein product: CASSVDAGGNTGELFF.

CDR3 region: CATSDLFGGEAFF. CDR3 sequence (DNA): TGTGCCACCAGTGATTTGTTTGGCGGTGAAGCTTTCTTT. This chain connects TRBV24-1 to TRBJ1-1, with no clear D. Germline V CDR1 and CDR2: KGHDR, SFDVKD. Trimming stripped 0 bases from V and 7 bases from J, with 8 bases between. This CDR3 has 13 amino acids.

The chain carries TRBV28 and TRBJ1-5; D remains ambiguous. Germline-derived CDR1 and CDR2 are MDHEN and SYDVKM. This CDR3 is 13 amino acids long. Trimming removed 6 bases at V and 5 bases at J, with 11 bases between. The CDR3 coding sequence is TGTGCCAGCAGCAAAGAGAGAGATCAGCCCCAGCATTTT. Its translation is CASSKERDQPQHF. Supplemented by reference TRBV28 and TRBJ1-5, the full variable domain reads DVKVTQSSRYLVKRTGEKVFLECVQDMDHENMFWYRQDPGLGLRLIYFSYDVKMKEKGDIPEGYSVSREKKERFSLILESASTNQTSMYLCASSKERDQPQHFGDGTRLSIL.

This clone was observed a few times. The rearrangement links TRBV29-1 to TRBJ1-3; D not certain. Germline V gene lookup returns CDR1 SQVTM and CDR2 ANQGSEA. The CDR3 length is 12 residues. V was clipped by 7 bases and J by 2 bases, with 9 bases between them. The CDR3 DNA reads TGCAGCGCCCACATCCCTGGAAACACCATATATTTT. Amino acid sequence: CSAHIPGNTIYF.

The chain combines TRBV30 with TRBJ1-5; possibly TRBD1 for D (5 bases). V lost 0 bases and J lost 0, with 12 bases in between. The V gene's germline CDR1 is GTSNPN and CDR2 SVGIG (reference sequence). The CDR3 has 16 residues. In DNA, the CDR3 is TGTGCCTGGAGTGTCCGCCGGGGGGATAGCAATCAGCCCCAGCATTTT. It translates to CAWSVRRGDSNQPQHF.

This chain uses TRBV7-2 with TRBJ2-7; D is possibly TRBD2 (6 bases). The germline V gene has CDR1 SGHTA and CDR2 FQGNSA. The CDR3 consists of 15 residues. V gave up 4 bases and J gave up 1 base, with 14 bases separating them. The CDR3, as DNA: TGTGCCAGCAGCTCCGACCAGACTAGGTCCTACGAGCAGTACTTC. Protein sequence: CASSSDQTRSYEQYF.

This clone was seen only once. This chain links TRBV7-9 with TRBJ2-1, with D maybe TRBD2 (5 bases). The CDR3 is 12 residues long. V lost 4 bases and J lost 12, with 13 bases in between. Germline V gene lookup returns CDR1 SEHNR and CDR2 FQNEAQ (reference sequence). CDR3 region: CASSSPGVGQFF. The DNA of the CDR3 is TGTGCCAGCAGCTCCCCCGGGGTCGGGCAGTTCTTC. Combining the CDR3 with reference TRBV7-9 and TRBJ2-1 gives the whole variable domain DTGVSQNPRHKITKRGQNVTFRCDPISEHNRLYWYRQTLGQGPEFLTYFQNEAQLEKSRLLSDRFSAERPKGSFSTLEIQRTEQGDSAMYLCASSSPGVGQFFGPGTRLTVL.

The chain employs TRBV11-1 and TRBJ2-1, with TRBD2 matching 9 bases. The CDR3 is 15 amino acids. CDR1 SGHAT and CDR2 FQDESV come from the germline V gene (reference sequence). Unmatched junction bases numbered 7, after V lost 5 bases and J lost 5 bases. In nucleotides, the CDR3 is TGTGCCAGCAGCCCCGGGACTAGCAGACACAATGAGCAGTTCTTC. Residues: CASSPGTSRHNEQFF.

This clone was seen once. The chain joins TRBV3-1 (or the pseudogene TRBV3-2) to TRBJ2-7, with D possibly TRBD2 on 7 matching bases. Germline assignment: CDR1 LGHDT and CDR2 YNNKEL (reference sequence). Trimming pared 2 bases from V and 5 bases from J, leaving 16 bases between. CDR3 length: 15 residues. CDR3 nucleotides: TGTGCCAGCAGCCAAAAGATGGGAGGGGGGGACGAGCAGTACTTC. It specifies CASSQKMGGGDEQYF.

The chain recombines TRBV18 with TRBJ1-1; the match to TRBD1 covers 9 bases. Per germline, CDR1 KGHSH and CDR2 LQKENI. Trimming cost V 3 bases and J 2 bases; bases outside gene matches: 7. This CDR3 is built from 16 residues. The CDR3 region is CASSPRTGEGNTEAFF. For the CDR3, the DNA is TGTGCCAGCTCACCTCGGACAGGGGAAGGTAACACTGAAGCTTTCTTT.

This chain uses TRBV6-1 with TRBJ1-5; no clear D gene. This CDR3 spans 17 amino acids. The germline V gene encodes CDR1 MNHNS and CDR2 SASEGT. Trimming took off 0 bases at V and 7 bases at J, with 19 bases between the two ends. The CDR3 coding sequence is TGTGCCAGCAGTGAAGCGCTATGGGGAGGGCCCGGGCAGCCCCAGCATTTT. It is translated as CASSEALWGGPGQPQHF.

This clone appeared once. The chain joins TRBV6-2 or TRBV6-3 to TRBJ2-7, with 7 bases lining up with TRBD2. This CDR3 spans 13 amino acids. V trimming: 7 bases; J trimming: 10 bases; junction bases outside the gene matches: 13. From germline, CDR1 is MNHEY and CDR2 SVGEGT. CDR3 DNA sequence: TGTGCCAGCACCCCCGGGGGGACGGCTACACAGTACTTC. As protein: CASTPGGTATQYF.

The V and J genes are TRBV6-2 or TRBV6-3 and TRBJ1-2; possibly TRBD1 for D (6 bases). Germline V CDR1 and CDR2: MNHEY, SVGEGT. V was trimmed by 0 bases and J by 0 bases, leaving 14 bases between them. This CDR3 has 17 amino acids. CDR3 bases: TGTGCCAGCAGTTACTCGGGACACCTGTTAGCTAACTATGGCTACACCTTC. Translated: CASSYSGHLLANYGYTF.

The CDR3 DNA reads TGTGCCAGTAGTATTCAGGCAGGGTCCGACAATGAGCAGTTCTTC. This translates into CASSIQAGSDNEQFF. The chain couples TRBV19 to TRBJ2-1, with D maybe TRBD1 (5 bases). With 3 bases removed from V and 5 bases from J, the gap between germline ends came to 14 bases. Germline CDR1 and CDR2: LNHDA and SQIVND (reference sequence). The CDR3 extends over 15 amino acids.

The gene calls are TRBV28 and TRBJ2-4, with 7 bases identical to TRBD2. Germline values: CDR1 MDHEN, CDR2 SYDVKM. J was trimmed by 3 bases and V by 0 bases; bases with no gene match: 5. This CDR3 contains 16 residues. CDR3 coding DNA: TGTGCCAGCAGTTTATGGCGGGAGAGGGACAAAAACATTCAGTACTTC. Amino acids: CASSLWRERDKNIQYF.